The entry below describes one T cell receptor beta chain. Trimming removed 6 bases from V and 9 bases from J, with 14 bases in between. The germline CDR1 and CDR2 sequences are MNHNS and SASEGT. The CDR3 is 12 amino acids. TCRdb keeps only in-frame clones here, not all; method: immunoSEQ multiplex PCR. The table lists 10,000 to 15,000 clones, 80% of them singletons. This specimen belongs to a study of tumor-infiltrating lymphocytes in localized non-small cell lung cancer. Study-level background: Some samples were collected after neoadjuvant chemotherapy; smokers, never-smokers and several histologies were included. Each patient gave resected tumor and non-adjacent uninvolved lung tissue.

The sequenced material came from lung tumor tissue. The chain is built from TRBV6-1 and TRBJ1-2; D gene unclear. The clonotype originates from a human donor with non-small cell lung cancer. The CDR3 protein is CASSPVLLSYTF. The DNA of the CDR3 is TGTGCCAGCAGCCCCGTGCTCCTTAGCTACACCTTC.